Below, one T cell receptor beta chain is given with its context. The antigen this receptor binds is unknown. It has no much larger one-base neighbor in the sample; base qualities were not kept. The source of the sample is a study of cytomegalovirus exposure and HLA in healthy donors (dated by TCRdb to the late 2010s). With regard to the full study: An earlier analysis of 587 of the donors reported 276 Gb of sequence data and 95 million to 140 million unique TCR beta sequences obtained from around 180 million T cells. In an earlier analysis of 550 to 700 of the donors, high-throughput TCR beta sequencing was used to judge whether each TCR beta V gene segment behaved as functional or pseudogenic. In a later analysis, previously published TCR beta repertoires from about 670 donors were re-analyzed and high-resolution HLA genotyping was added so that TCR occurrence patterns could be studied. Alongside the repertoire data, information on donor age, sex, ethnicity and CMV serostatus was compiled. The number of donors typed differed by locus, with roughly 620-630 for A, B, C, DRB1 and DQB1, more than 500 for DQA1, 600 to 610 for DPA1, and approximately 470 for DPB1. The aim of the study was to test whether cataloging public T cell receptors could identify signatures of past pathogen exposure. A separate validation cohort of roughly 130 different subjects was used in addition to the 666-subject first cohort. HLA typing included class I and class II loci at four-digit resolution. Every repertoire in the discovery cohort had been generated on one and the same sequencing platform. On average, around 230,000 unique TCR beta nucleotide sequences were sequenced per donor among roughly 430 genotyped donors of the cohort, with around 19% of those sequences being non-productive. Rather than using new phenotypic data, the later analysis identified candidate immune exposures from TCR beta sequences and from how often those sequences occurred across donors. The study combined high-throughput TCR immunosequencing, statistical association of individual TCRs with disease status, and machine learning to predict cytomegalovirus infection status. Roughly 300 gigabases of sequencing data and 70 million to 95 million unique TCR sequences made up an early release that covered nearly 650 HLA-typed donors. The study profiled the T cell repertoires of about 720 subjects by immunosequencing and related them to cytomegalovirus serostatus. Four or five DR-DQ haplotypes were treated as single units for association and clustering because of strong linkage in the cohort. In a later genetic analysis, genome-wide SNP genotypes for about 65% of the roughly 700 donors were used, and that subset was treated as a discovery cohort. The genetic ancestry cluster associated with self-reported Caucasian donors included roughly four fifths of the roughly 400 genotyped donors. Study-wide conclusions, independent of this receptor: Roughly 15 rarely observed V segments, including chromosome 9 orphons, were excluded from the earlier analysis of about 600 of the donors because counts were too low. A later analysis found that TCR association rates varied across HLA loci, with DRB1 alleles showing the most associated TCRs and HLA-C alleles the fewest. A later analysis associated around 16,000 TCR beta sequences with specific HLA alleles at a false discovery rate of 0.05. The presence/absence analyses assumed that sequencing depth was roughly uniform across donors, and that assumption may not be true. Most CMV-associated TCR beta chains appeared to be HLA-restricted in a later analysis, and the HLA associations seemed to be driven largely by CMV exposure. In a later analysis, HLA-associated TCR beta chains showed more clonal expansion and lower generation probabilities than non-associated chains that were equally common. According to a later genetic analysis, donors in an Asian-associated ancestry cluster had fewer N-insertions in productive TCRs than the approximately 650-donor mean. According to a later analysis, parvovirus B19, influenza, CMV and Epstein-Barr virus appeared linked to several top co-occurrence clusters. A cluster of highly shared sequence variants was judged likely to be a technical artifact of the sequencing pipeline. An earlier analysis of 450 to 750 of the donors showed that most TCR beta V segments appeared in productive rearrangements either about 87% or about 30% of the time, which broadly matched IMGT annotations. In this cohort, only TCR beta chains were sequenced, and detectable features were limited by the absence of alpha or paired-chain data. A few of the identified cytomegalovirus-associated TCR beta chains were confirmed in vitro to be specific for cytomegalovirus antigens. Immune exposure information for the cohort was limited to CMV serostatus. The authors suggested that the approach could potentially be generalized to other disease states and immunological phenotypes. A total of fewer than 200 TCR beta chains were listed by the study as associated with cytomegalovirus. Most TCR sequences were observed very rarely across donors, whereas some public TCRs were present in many individuals. A further reported finding was that TCR beta sequences accurately predicted the HLA-A and HLA-B alleles for most subjects in the first cohort. Because HLA typing was missing for some donors at each locus, association tests included only the typed subset. In both the original and validation cohorts, the classifier was reported to diagnose cytomegalovirus status with high specificity and sensitivity. Correlated functional status among segregating V segments might be attributable to linkage disequilibrium, but an unknown experimental factor could not be ruled out. When HLA alleles, especially DR and DQ, strongly co-occurred, TCR associations were difficult to assign to individual alleles. In a later genetic analysis, a missense DCLRE1C variant was associated with V-gene and J-gene trimming of TCR beta chains, and the association was replicated in an independent cohort.

The cohort was made up of 500 to 800 healthy bone marrow donors. At the time of sampling, all cohort members were nominally healthy, though unrecorded immune exposures were likely present. The donor tested CMV seropositive and was one of the 289 seropositive cohort members. A peripheral blood sample was provided by each donor, and peripheral blood mononuclear cells were used for TCR beta sequencing. Genomic DNA was extracted from the blood cell samples with the Qiagen DNeasy Blood Extraction Kit. Preparation of the library involved the immunoSEQ multiplex PCR assay. The multiplex PCR relied on a mix of 60 forward primers for TCR Vbeta segments and 13 reverse primers for TCR Jbeta segments. The CDR3 region of rearranged TCR beta genes was amplified from genomic DNA with a multiplex PCR assay. On the Illumina HiSeq System, the amplified TCR beta libraries were sequenced as 87-base-pair reads. In the authors' own workflow: In a later analysis, some 80 million unique TCR beta chains were counted across the 650 to 750 repertoires, and roughly 11 million of these chains were shared by at least two donors. A nearest-neighbor algorithm error-corrected the raw reads and collapsed the reads into unique sequences, merging closely related sequences to remove PCR and sequencing errors. Alignment of CDR3 sequences to IMGT reference sequences was used to assign V, D and J gene segments. For a sequence to be retained, at least a six-nucleotide match to both a V gene segment and a J gene segment was required. Rearrangements were called productive when the CDR3 lacked stop codons and stayed in frame with V and J; all others were non-productive. CDR3 was defined according to IMGT convention as the region running from the second conserved V-encoded cysteine to the conserved J-encoded phenylalanine. Sequences without an unambiguous match to a single V gene segment were excluded from the earlier analysis of about 630 of the donors. An earlier analysis of over 450 of the donors classified V segments as functional when productive rearrangements were above 56.7% and as segregating when the standard deviation between donors was above 5%. To diagnose cytomegalovirus status from the catalog of TCR beta chain sequences, a statistical classification framework was built. In a later analysis, V and J genes were assigned by comparing TCR nucleotide sequences against IMGT/GENE-DB human TR gene sequences. In a later analysis, CDR3 sequences and most-parsimonious VDJ recombination scenarios were assigned using the TCRdist pipeline. In a later analysis, each TCR beta chain was defined by its CDR3 amino acid sequence together with its V-gene family, and reads without a unique V-gene family were excluded. A later analysis removed 450 to 600 highly shared, low-generation-probability nucleotide sequences to deal with suspected cross-contamination and a sequencing artifact. In a later analysis, a clonal expansion index for each public chain was calculated from normalized within-repertoire ranks of inferred template counts. In a later analysis, generation probabilities were computed with a VDJ recombination model fitted to out-of-frame rearrangements, and the resulting probabilities were checked against IGoR. Hypergeometric tests were used in a later analysis to score TCR-TCR, TCR-HLA and TCR-CMV co-occurrence, with a repertoire-size bias correction applied to the TCR pairs. To estimate false discovery rates, a later analysis permuted the HLA or CMV assignments 20 times. In a later analysis, co-occurring TCRs were grouped using DBSCAN, and TCRdist sequence similarity was added for clustering within HLA-allele-positive subsets. Repertoires with fewer than 30,000 or more than 120,000 public chains were left out of co-occurrence clustering, as were five repertoires with anomalous nucleotide sharing. Held by TCRdb, this immuneACCESS table contains in-frame sequences only and omits some clones. Under half of the omission traces to an unresolved V gene where checked; the cause of the rest is unknown. For V, J and clone size, that table is used; D and trimming come from the DNA. Recorded for this sample are some 140,000 clones; around 78% of them occurred a single time. Of the sample, roughly 1.8% falls within the top ten clones.

Input material: PBMCs. The TCR sequence derives from a female donor in good health and CMV-seropositive.

The nucleotide sequence reads as follows: TGTGCCAGCAGTTCGTCCAACCCTCGACAGGGCGGATGGAACACTGAAGCTTTCTTT. Translated, this gives CASSSSNPRQGGWNTEAFF. The chain is made from TRBV28 and TRBJ1-1; TRBD1 matches 7 bases in the middle. Based on the germline V gene, the CDR1 and CDR2 sequences are MDHEN and SYDVKM. Here V drops 4 bases and J drops 1 base, and the junction holds 18 bases not matched to any gene. The CDR3 holds 19 amino acids from the cysteine to the phenylalanine. Solely the CDR3 DNA is kept, with 57 bases framed from the first base.